This T cell receptor (beta chain) derives from a study of blood T cell repertoires in COVID-19. Study-level information: The origin of the acute and convalescent COVID-19 samples was the United States, Italy and Spain. Sources were T cells, B-cell-depleted T cells, or PBMCs; the material itself was cDNA or gDNA.

Original analysis: How many nucleated cells were present was estimated from reference gene primer amplification. The protocol was immunoSEQ multiplex PCR, while the TCRdb copy is restricted to in-frame clones and leaves out a portion. The V and J calls and clone size come from that table; D and trimming were worked out from the DNA. The sample holds around 250,000 clones, roughly 85% seen once. V was clipped by 6 bases and J by 7 bases; unmatched bases: 9. CDR1 and CDR2 from the germline V gene are MNHNY and SVGAGI (reference sequence). This CDR3 contains 14 residues. The V gene is TRBV6-6, the J gene TRBJ2-1; 7 bases are a match to TRBD1. The sequencing input was peripheral blood. The clonotype comes from a young woman with acute or convalescent COVID-19. The CDR3 sequence is CASSSTGSSNEQFF. The CDR3 DNA reads as TGTGCCAGCAGCTCGACAGGGTCATCAAATGAGCAGTTCTTC.